This T cell receptor (beta chain) was observed in a study of blood T cell repertoires in COVID-19. The table came from immunoSEQ multiplex PCR; TCRdb's copy has only in-frame clones and leaves some out. The sample has roughly 350,000 clones, about nine tenths seen once. The sequenced sample was peripheral blood. The receptor was derived from a woman in her 70s with COVID-19, enrolled during active disease.

The CDR3 bases are TGCGCCAGCAGCGCGTACCCCGGGACAGGGGGCAATGAGCAGTTCTTC. As protein: CASSAYPGTGGNEQFF. The V call is TRBV5-1, the J call TRBJ2-1, with TRBD1 matching over 11 bases. Germline CDR1 reads SGHRS; CDR2 reads YFSETQ. This CDR3 has 16 residues. With 4 bases clipped from V and 6 bases from J, the junction kept 9 bases outside the gene matches.